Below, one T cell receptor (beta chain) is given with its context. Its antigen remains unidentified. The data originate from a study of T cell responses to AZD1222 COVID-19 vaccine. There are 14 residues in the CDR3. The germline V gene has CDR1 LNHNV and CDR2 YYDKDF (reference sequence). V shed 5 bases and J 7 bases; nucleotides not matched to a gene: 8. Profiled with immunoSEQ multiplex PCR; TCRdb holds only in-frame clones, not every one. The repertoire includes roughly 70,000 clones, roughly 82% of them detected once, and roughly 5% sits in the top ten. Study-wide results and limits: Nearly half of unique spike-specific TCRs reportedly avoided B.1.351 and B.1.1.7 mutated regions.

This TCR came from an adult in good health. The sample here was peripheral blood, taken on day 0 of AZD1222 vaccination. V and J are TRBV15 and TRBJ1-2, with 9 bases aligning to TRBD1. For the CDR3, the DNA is TGTGCCACCAGCGGTCCGGGACAGGGAAGTGGCTACACCTTC. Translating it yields CATSGPGQGSGYTF.